This TCR beta chain was recorded in a study of CD8 T cells in ankylosing spondylitis. General study results and limits: One TCR beta motif, made up of several highly homologous variants, appeared characteristic of ankylosing spondylitis blood. The study looked at matched synovial fluid samples from ankylosing spondylitis patients. Disease-linked clones were reported to be significantly enriched there. Prior work had noted some motif variants in reactive arthritis blood and synovial fluid.

This clonotype showed up just a few times. As yet, its antigen is unknown. For TCR beta, libraries came from quantitative 5'-RACE with molecular barcodes. TCRdb itself ran the 5' RACE reads through MiXCR, one entry per CDR3 protein. The top ten clones hold approximately 6.2% of a sample with about 540,000 distinct CDR3 sequences, about 13% of them seen once. This TCR was recovered from a male donor with ankylosing spondylitis. The sequenced material came from blood, either unsorted or a sorted T cell fraction (not recorded which).

CDR3 region: CASSSLTDSTGELFF. In nucleotides, the CDR3 is TGTGCCAGCAGCTCGCTAACTGACAGCACCGGGGAGCTGTTTTTT. The chain employs TRBV4-2 and TRBJ2-2; tentative D call: TRBD1 (5 bases). Germline lookup yields CDR1 LGHNA and CDR2 YNFKEQ. There are 15 residues in the CDR3. Trimming pared 5 bases from V and 4 bases from J, leaving 14 bases between.